The present T cell receptor (beta chain) was sequenced within a study of CD8+ T cells in alopecia areata. As concerns this clone: Antigen: not known.

Regarding treatment: oral pan-JAK inhibitor, 5-10 mg twice daily. Investigators isolated RNA and reverse transcribed it into cDNA to act as the sequencing template. The assay was immunoSEQ multiplex PCR, and TCRdb's table has in-frame clones only and misses some. The sample carries about 150,000 clones, 50% to 65% recorded once. Study-wide results and limits: Scalp clonality decreased significantly with tofacitinib, and so did expanded CD8+ clones among the top 100.

The CDR3 totals 15 residues. Germline-derived CDR1 and CDR2 are SGDLS and YYNGEE. The junction had 8 bases not matched to a gene; V was cut back by 3 bases and J by 4 bases. The TCR originated in a human donor with alopecia areata. J is TRBJ1-2 and V is TRBV9; TRBD1 aligns across 8 bases. Material: CD8+ T cells sorted from blood, obtained at week 4, from a patient treated with tofacitinib. CDR3 DNA sequence: TGTGCCAGCAGCGCTTGGACAGGGACAAGCTATGGCTACACCTTC. It specifies CASSAWTGTSYGYTF.